The following is a T cell receptor (beta chain) sequence with its context. Its antigen is currently unknown. The source of the sample is a study of PD-1 blockade in classical Hodgkin lymphoma. Study-level findings and limits: CD4+ but not CD8+ TCR diversity rose significantly by C4D1.

Germline lookup yields CDR1 SGHNT and CDR2 YENEEA. Trimming cost V 1 base and J 0 bases, with 20 bases left between them. The CDR3 has 19 residues. Each patient relapsed following autologous stem cell transplantation, and prior brentuximab vedotin exposure differed. Starting with thawed PBMCs, CD4+ T cells were purified by magnetic negative selection. Here immunoSEQ multiplex PCR was the method, and the copy in TCRdb shows in-frame clones only, minus some. This table has around 13,000 clones, about nine tenths appearing once. Source: CD4+ T cells from blood, taken at baseline. The source is a human donor with classical Hodgkin lymphoma. The chain carries TRBV11-3 and TRBJ2-3; D is perhaps TRBD2 (5 bases). The CDR3 nucleotides read TGTGCCAGCAGCTTAGCTCGGCCTGGAGCGGCCGGCAGCACAGATACGCAGTATTTT. Translated, it gives CASSLARPGAAGSTDTQYF. Full variable domain (outside the CDR3, taken from reference TRBV11-3 and TRBJ2-3): EAGVVQSPRYKIIEKKQPVAFWCNPISGHNTLYWYLQNLGQGPELLIRYENEEAVDDSQLPKDRFSAERLKGVDSTLKIQPAELGDSAVYLCASSLARPGAAGSTDTQYFGPGTRLTVL.